This T cell receptor beta chain was sequenced during a study of CD8 T cells in ankylosing spondylitis. Study-wide points: A motif in TCR beta, a set of under 10 highly homologous variants, appeared characteristic of ankylosing spondylitis blood. Peripheral blood held disease-linked clones only at relatively low frequency, and these were CD8+.

The V gene lost 6 bases and the J gene lost 8 bases, with 7 bases spanning the gap. CDR1 is MDHEN, CDR2 SYDVKM, per germline. There are 11 residues in the CDR3. TCRdb re-called the 5' RACE reads through MiXCR, storing one row per CDR3 protein. The sample carries 100,000 to 150,000 distinct CDR3 sequences, 17% recorded once. As to this clonotype: Its matching antigen is unknown.

The receptor was isolated from a male donor with ankylosing spondylitis. The gene calls are TRBV28 and TRBJ1-4; D is undetermined. The sample consisted of blood, either unsorted or a sorted T cell fraction (not recorded which). CDR3 bases: TGTGCCAGCAGACACATCGAAAAACTGTTTTTT. Protein: CASRHIEKLFF. The entire variable domain, with the rest obtained from reference TRBV28 and TRBJ1-4, is as follows: DVKVTQSSRYLVKRTGEKVFLECVQDMDHENMFWYRQDPGLGLRLIYFSYDVKMKEKGDIPEGYSVSREKKERFSLILESASTNQTSMYLCASRHIEKLFFGSGTQLSVL.